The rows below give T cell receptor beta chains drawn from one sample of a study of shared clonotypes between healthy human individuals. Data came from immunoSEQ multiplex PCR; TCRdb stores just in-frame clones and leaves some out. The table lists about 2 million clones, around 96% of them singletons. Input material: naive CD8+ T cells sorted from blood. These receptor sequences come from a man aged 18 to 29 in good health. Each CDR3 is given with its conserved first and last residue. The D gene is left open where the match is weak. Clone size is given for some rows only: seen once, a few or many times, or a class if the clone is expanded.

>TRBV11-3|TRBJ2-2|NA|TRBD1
TGTGCCAGCGCCTCAGGGGGCGACACCGGGGAGCTGTTTTTT
CASASGGDTGELFF
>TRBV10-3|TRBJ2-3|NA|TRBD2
TGTGCCATCAGTGGGAGGCTTAGCGGGGGCAGCACAGATACGCAGTATTTT
CAISGRLSGGSTDTQYF
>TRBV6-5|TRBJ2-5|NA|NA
TGTGCCGCAGGGGCCCAAGAGACCCAGTACTTC
CAAGAQETQYF
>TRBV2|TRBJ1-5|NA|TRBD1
TGTGCCAGCAGTGTGGCCTATACAGGGGGCAATCAGCCCCAGCATTTT
CASSVAYTGGNQPQHF
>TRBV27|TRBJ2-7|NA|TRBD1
TGTGCCAGCAGGTGGGGACAGGGTGTTAACGAGCAGTACTTC
CASRWGQGVNEQYF
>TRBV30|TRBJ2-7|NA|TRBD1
TGTGCCTGGAGTGTACTGAGTTTTACCGACAGGGCGGACCACGAGCAGTACTTC
CAWSVLSFTDRADHEQYF
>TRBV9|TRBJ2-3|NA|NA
TGTGCCAGCAGCTTAAAGGGTCTGGATACGCAGTATTTT
CASSLKGLDTQYF
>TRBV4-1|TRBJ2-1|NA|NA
TGCGCCAGCAGCCAATCGGGACTGGGTAATGAGCAGTTCTTC
CASSQSGLGNEQFF
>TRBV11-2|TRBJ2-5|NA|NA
TGTGCCAGCAGCTTAGTGGGAGTAGTAGAGACCCAGTACTTC
CASSLVGVVETQYF
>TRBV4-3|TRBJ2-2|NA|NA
TGCGCCAGCAGCCCTGGAAGCGGTGGGACCGGGGAGCTGTTTTTT
CASSPGSGGTGELFF
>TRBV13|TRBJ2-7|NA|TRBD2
TGTGCCAGCAGCCCGGGACTAGCGGGATACGAGCAGTACTTC
CASSPGLAGYEQYF
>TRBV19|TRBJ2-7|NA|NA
TGTGCCAGTAGTATAGGTGGGATATTCCCCTACGAGCAGTACTTC
CASSIGGIFPYEQYF
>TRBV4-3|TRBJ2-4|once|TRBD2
TGCGCCAGCAGCCAAGTGTTGGGTGCTAGCGGGACTTTCTTAGCCAAAAACATTCAGTACTTC
CASSQVLGASGTFLAKNIQYF
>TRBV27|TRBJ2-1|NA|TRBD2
TGTGCCAGCAGTTCGGGACTAGCGGGAGGGCCGGTGAATGAGCAGTTCTTC
CASSSGLAGGPVNEQFF
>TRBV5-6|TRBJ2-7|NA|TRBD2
TGTGCCAGCGGGAAGACTAGCGGGAGTTTGTACGAGCAGTACTTC
CASGKTSGSLYEQYF
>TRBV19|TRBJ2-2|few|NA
TGTGCCAGTAGTCCGGACCCATACACCGGGGAGCTGTTTTTT
CASSPDPYTGELFF
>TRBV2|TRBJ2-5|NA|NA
TGTGCCAGCAGTGAATTGGCAGGGGCGGAGACCCAGTACTTC
CASSELAGAETQYF
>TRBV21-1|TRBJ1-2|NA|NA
TGTGGTCTTGTTGGGTCCCATGGCTACACCTTC
CGLVGSHGYTF
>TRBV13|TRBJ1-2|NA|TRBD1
TGTGCCAGCAGCATCCGGGACAGGGAGGCCTATGGCTACACCTTC
CASSIRDREAYGYTF
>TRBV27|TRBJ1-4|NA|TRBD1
TGTGCCAGCAAGGGACAGGGGTCCACTAATGAAAAACTGTTTTTT
CASKGQGSTNEKLFF
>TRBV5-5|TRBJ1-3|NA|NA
TGTGCCAGCAGCTTTTACAGGTTCCTAAGCTCTGGAAACACCATATATTTT
CASSFYRFLSSGNTIYF
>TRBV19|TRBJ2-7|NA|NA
TGTGCCAGTAGTATATCGTCGGGGACCCTTGCCTACGAGCAGTACTTC
CASSISSGTLAYEQYF
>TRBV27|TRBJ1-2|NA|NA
TGTGCCAGCAGTCCTTGGGGCGGGTATGGCCACACCTTC
CASSPWGGYGHTF
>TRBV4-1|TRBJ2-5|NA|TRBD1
TGCGCCAGCAGCCAAGAGTGGGACAGTCTCCAAGAGACCCAGTACTTC
CASSQEWDSLQETQYF
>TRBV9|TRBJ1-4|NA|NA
TGTGCCAGCAGCGTAGGGGCGGCAACTAATGAAAAACTGTTTTTT
CASSVGAATNEKLFF
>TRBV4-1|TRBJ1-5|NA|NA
TGCGCCAGCAGCCAACCTATGGAGGGCAATCAGCCCCAGCATTTT
CASSQPMEGNQPQHF
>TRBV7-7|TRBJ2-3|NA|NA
TGTGCTAGCAGCTTAGTCGGAGGGAGTATGGATACGCAGTATTTT
CASSLVGGSMDTQYF
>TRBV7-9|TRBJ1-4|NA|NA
TGTGCCAGCAGCCCCCCTGTGGAGTTCGAAGAAAAACTGTTTTTT
CASSPPVEFEEKLFF
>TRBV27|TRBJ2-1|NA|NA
TGTGCCAGCAGTTTAAGTTTCCAGGGGAAGAGGTCAGATTACAATGAGCAGTTCTTC
CASSLSFQGKRSDYNEQFF
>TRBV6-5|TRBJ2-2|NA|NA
TGTGCCAGCATCAACGGGGTGAACACCGGGGAGCTGTTTTTT
CASINGVNTGELFF
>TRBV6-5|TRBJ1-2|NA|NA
TGTGCCAGCAGTTACGGGGTTCTGTATGGCTACACCTTC
CASSYGVLYGYTF
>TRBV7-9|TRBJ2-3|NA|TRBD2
TGTGCCAGCAGCCCTAGCGGGAGTAGCACAGATACGCAGTATTTT
CASSPSGSSTDTQYF
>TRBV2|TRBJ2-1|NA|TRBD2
TGTGCCAGCAGGGGCGGGAGGATCCACAATGAGCAGTTCTTC
CASRGGRIHNEQFF
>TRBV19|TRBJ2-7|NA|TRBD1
TGTGCCAGTAGTCCGCGGACAGGGGGCTTTATCTCCTACGAGCAGTACTTC
CASSPRTGGFISYEQYF
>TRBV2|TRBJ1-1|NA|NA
TGTGCCAGCAGCCACCAACAGGGGAACACTGAAGCTTTCTTT
CASSHQQGNTEAFF
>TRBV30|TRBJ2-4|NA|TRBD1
TGTGCCTGGAGTGAATTTAGGACAGGAAAAAACATTCAGTACTTC
CAWSEFRTGKNIQYF
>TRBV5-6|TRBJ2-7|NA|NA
TGTGCCAGCAGCCCGTGGTTCCTGGGCGAGCAGTACTTC
CASSPWFLGEQYF
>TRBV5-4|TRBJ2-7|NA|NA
TGTGCCAGCAGCTTGGGGACAGCTGGGCAGTACTTC
CASSLGTAGQYF
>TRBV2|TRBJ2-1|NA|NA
TGTGCCAGCAGTGAAGCTCTAGCGTACAGGAATGAGCAGTTCTTC
CASSEALAYRNEQFF
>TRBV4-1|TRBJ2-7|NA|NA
TGCGCCAGCAGCCAAGTAGCCAGGGGAGACTACGAGCAGTACTTC
CASSQVARGDYEQYF
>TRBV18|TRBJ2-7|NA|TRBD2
TGTGCCAGCTCACCACCGAGCGGGGGGATTAACGAGCAGTACTTC
CASSPPSGGINEQYF
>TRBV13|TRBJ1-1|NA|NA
TGTGCCAGCAGCGTCCAGGGGTTTCCTGAAGCTTTCTTT
CASSVQGFPEAFF
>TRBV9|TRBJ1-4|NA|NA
TGTGCCAGCAGCGTCTACGGATCAACTAATGAAAAACTGTTTTTT
CASSVYGSTNEKLFF
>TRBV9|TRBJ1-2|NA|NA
TGTGCCAGCAGCGTCAGACGGGACCTTAACTATGGCTACACCTTC
CASSVRRDLNYGYTF
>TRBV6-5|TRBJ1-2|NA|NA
TGTGCCAGCCGGGCAGAATCTAACTATGGCTACACCTTC
CASRAESNYGYTF
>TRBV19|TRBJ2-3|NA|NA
TGTGCCAGTAGTATAGGGGTTTTTGGGGGAGTCGGAGATACGCAGTATTTT
CASSIGVFGGVGDTQYF